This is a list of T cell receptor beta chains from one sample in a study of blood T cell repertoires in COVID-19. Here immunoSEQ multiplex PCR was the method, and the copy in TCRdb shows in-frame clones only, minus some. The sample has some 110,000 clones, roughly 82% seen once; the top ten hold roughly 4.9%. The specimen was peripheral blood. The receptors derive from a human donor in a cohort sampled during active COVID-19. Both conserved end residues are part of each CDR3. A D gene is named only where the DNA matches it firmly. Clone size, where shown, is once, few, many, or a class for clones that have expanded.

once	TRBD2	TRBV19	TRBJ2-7	CASSIGRTSGNLWEQYF	TGTGCCAGTAGTATAGGGAGGACTAGCGGGAATTTATGGGAGCAGTACTTC
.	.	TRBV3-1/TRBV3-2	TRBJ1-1	CASSQDRRGISNTEAFF	TGTGCCAGCAGCCAAGATAGGAGGGGCATCTCGAACACTGAAGCTTTCTTT
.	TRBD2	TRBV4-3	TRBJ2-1	CASSQDATGGGNEQFF	TGCGCCAGCAGCCAAGATGCGACGGGAGGGGGAAATGAGCAGTTCTTC
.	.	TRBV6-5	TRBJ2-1	CASSYQTIRSEQFF	TGTGCCAGCAGCTACCAGACCATCCGGAGTGAGCAGTTCTTC
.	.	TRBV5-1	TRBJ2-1	CASSLEGVEQFF	TGCGCCAGCAGCTTGGAAGGGGTTGAGCAGTTCTTC
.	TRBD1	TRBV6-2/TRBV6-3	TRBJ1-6	CASRPMRTGESSPLHF	TGTGCCAGCAGGCCTATGCGGACAGGGGAAAGTTCACCCCTCCACTTT
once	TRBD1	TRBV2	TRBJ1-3	CASSFTGGKGNTIYF	TGTGCCAGCAGCTTCACAGGGGGAAAAGGAAACACCATATATTTT
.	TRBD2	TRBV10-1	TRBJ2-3	CATTQGLGRTDTQYF	TGCGCCACCACCCAGGGACTAGGCCGCACAGATACGCAGTATTTT
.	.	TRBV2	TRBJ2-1	CASSEGRGAYNEQFF	TGTGCCAGCAGTGAAGGCAGGGGGGCCTACAATGAGCAGTTCTTC
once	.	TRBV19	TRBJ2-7	CASSTGQGSYEQYF	TGTGCCAGTAGTACAGGACAAGGCTCCTACGAGCAGTACTTC
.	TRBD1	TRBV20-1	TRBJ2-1	CSASGRDRDNEQFF	TGCAGTGCTAGTGGTCGGGACAGGGACAATGAGCAGTTCTTC
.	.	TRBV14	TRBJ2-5	CASSQDVGVQTQYF	TGTGCCAGCAGCCAAGATGTGGGAGTGCAGACCCAGTACTTC
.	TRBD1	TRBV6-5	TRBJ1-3	CASRPDRGLGNTIYF	TGTGCCAGCAGACCGGACAGGGGGCTTGGAAACACCATATATTTT
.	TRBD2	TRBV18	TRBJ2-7	CASSQTTGGSYEQYF	TGTGCCAGCTCTCAAACCACGGGAGGCTCCTACGAGCAGTACTTC
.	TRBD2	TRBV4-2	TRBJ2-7	CASSPDVAGGAYEQYF	TGTGCCAGCAGCCCAGATGTAGCGGGAGGCGCCTACGAGCAGTACTTC
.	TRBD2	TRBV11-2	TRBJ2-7	CASSLVGTGGPPYEQYF	TGTGCCAGCAGCTTAGTAGGAACGGGAGGCCCTCCCTACGAGCAGTACTTC
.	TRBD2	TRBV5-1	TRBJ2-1	CASSLGGSGRAYNEQFF	TGCGCCAGCAGCTTGGGGGGTAGCGGGAGGGCCTACAATGAGCAGTTCTTC